A selection of T cell receptor beta chains follows, all from one sample in a study of shared T cell receptors in the human thymus. The table came from immunoSEQ multiplex PCR; TCRdb's copy has only in-frame clones and leaves some out. This table holds about 500,000 clones, 78% found once. The sample also formed part of further work on human thymus T cells.

Sequencing was done on a sample of thymocytes. The receptors here all came from a boy younger than two with a congenital heart defect. Both conserved end residues are part of each CDR3. The D gene is left open where the match is weak. Clone size, where shown, is once, few, many, or a class for clones that have expanded.

V gene	D gene	clone size	CDR3 length	J gene	CDR3 protein	CDR3 DNA
TRBV20-1	-	-	11	TRBJ1-1	CSAFGRSEAFF	TGCAGTGCTTTCGGCCGGAGTGAAGCTTTCTTT
TRBV7-2	TRBD2	-	19	TRBJ2-5	CASSLWGQWTSGRGETQYF	TGTGCCAGCAGCTTGTGGGGGCAATGGACTAGCGGGAGGGGGGAGACCCAGTACTTC
TRBV6-5	TRBD1	-	15	TRBJ1-4	CASSAGQGTNEKLFF	TGTGCCAGCAGTGCAGGACAGGGAACTAATGAAAAACTGTTTTTT
TRBV7-2	TRBD2	-	17	TRBJ2-7	CASSCKRERANPYEQYF	TGTGCCAGCAGCTGCAAGCGGGAAAGGGCGAACCCCTACGAGCAGTACTTC
TRBV29-1	TRBD1	-	14	TRBJ1-5	CSVEAGGSNQPQHF	TGCAGCGTTGAGGCAGGGGGAAGCAATCAGCCCCAGCATTTT
TRBV30	TRBD2	few	14	TRBJ2-1	CAWRASGSQNEQFF	TGTGCCTGGAGGGCTAGCGGGAGTCAAAATGAGCAGTTCTTC
TRBV11-2	TRBD1	-	17	TRBJ2-3	CASSLVGAGGLTDTQYF	TGTGCCAGCAGCTTAGTAGGGGCAGGGGGCCTCACAGATACGCAGTATTTT
TRBV11-3	-	-	16	TRBJ2-7	CASSLVLTRRIYEQYF	TGTGCCAGCAGCTTAGTTCTAACTAGGCGGATCTACGAGCAGTACTTC
TRBV7-6	-	-	16	TRBJ2-7	CASSLRPGSGECEQYF	TGTGCCAGCAGCTTAAGGCCTGGCTCTGGGGAGTGCGAGCAGTACTTC
TRBV19	-	-	14	TRBJ2-3	CASSVSFSTDTQYF	TGTGCCAGTAGTGTTAGTTTTAGCACAGATACGCAGTATTTT
TRBV5-4	TRBD1	-	14	TRBJ1-4	CASSPRDRAEKLFF	TGTGCCAGCAGCCCGCGGGACAGGGCTGAAAAACTGTTTTTT
TRBV6-5	-	few	14	TRBJ1-2	CASSYSRANYGYTF	TGTGCCAGCAGTTATTCTCGGGCTAACTATGGCTACACCTTC
TRBV27	TRBD2	-	14	TRBJ2-1	CASSQTSGYNEQFF	TGTGCCAGCAGTCAGACTAGCGGCTACAATGAGCAGTTCTTC
TRBV5-8	TRBD1	-	15	TRBJ1-2	CASSLIGQGGGGYTF	TGTGCCAGCAGCTTAATAGGACAGGGGGGCGGCGGCTACACCTTC
TRBV9	-	-	14	TRBJ2-7	CASSVFQYPDVKYF	TGTGCCAGCAGCGTATTCCAGTATCCTGATGTAAAGTACTTC
TRBV15	TRBD2	-	16	TRBJ2-7	CATSRDGTSGSYEQYF	TGTGCCACCAGCAGAGATGGGACTAGCGGCTCCTACGAGCAGTACTTC
TRBV11-3	-	once	14	TRBJ2-2	CALWLALNTGELFF	TGTGCGCTCTGGCTAGCGCTCAACACCGGGGAGCTGTTTTTT
TRBV7-6	-	few	17	TRBJ2-3	CASSPDGGRGSTDTQYF	TGTGCCAGCAGCCCCGACGGGGGGCGGGGGAGCACAGATACGCAGTATTTT
TRBV5-6	-	-	13	TRBJ2-7	CASSLAGSYEQYF	TGTGCCAGCAGCTTGGCGGGCTCCTACGAGCAGTACTTC
TRBV13	-	-	14	TRBJ1-5	CASSIRQSNQPQHF	TGTGCCAGCAGCATCAGACAGTCTAATCAGCCCCAGCATTTT
TRBV6-1	-	-	13	TRBJ1-2	CASSEARNYGYTF	TGTGCCAGCAGTGAAGCGCGTAACTATGGCTACACCTTC
TRBV2	TRBD2	-	13	TRBJ2-7	CASSAEGGREQYF	TGTGCCAGCAGTGCTGAGGGAGGGCGCGAGCAGTACTTC
TRBV9	TRBD1	-	17	TRBJ2-6	CASRSGQVNSGANVLTF	TGTGCCAGCAGGTCGGGACAGGTTAACTCTGGGGCCAACGTCCTGACTTTC
TRBV6-5	TRBD1	-	15	TRBJ1-1	CASSKQGAKNTEASF	TGTGCCAGCAGTAAACAGGGGGCGAAGAACACTGAAGCTTCCTTT
TRBV6-5	-	once	15	TRBJ2-2	CASSHRQGRPGELFF	TGTGCCAGCAGCCACCGCCAGGGGCGCCCCGGGGAGCTGTTTTTT
TRBV19	TRBD2	-	17	TRBJ2-2	CASTPVPGLAGVGELFF	TGTGCCAGTACTCCGGTGCCGGGGCTAGCGGGAGTCGGGGAGCTGTTTTTT
TRBV7-9	-	few	15	TRBJ1-1	CASIKREVTKDEAFF	TGTGCCAGCATCAAAAGGGAGGTAACGAAGGATGAAGCTTTCTTT
TRBV19	-	-	13	TRBJ2-7	CATSPTISYEQYF	TGTGCCACCTCCCCGACTATTTCCTACGAGCAGTACTTC
TRBV11-2	TRBD2	-	14	TRBJ2-7	CASSISGRIQQQYF	TGTGCCAGCAGCATTAGCGGGAGAATCCAGCAGCAGTACTTC
TRBV14	-	-	13	TRBJ2-3	CASSPGPRDTQYF	TGTGCCAGCAGCCCAGGTCCCCGGGATACGCAGTATTTT
TRBV6-1	-	-	14	TRBJ2-5	CASVTRDKQETQYF	TGTGCCAGCGTGACACGAGACAAACAAGAGACCCAGTACTTC
TRBV7-3	-	-	15	TRBJ1-2	CASSLNPLQGYGYTF	TGTGCCAGCAGCTTAAATCCTCTTCAGGGCTATGGCTACACCTTC
TRBV6-5	-	-	13	TRBJ2-5	CASIPQGGETQYF	TGTGCCAGCATCCCCCAGGGTGGCGAGACCCAGTACTTC
TRBV10-1	TRBD2	-	15	TRBJ2-7	CASSESATSGGAEYF	TGCGCCAGCAGTGAGTCAGCGACTAGCGGGGGGGCAGAATACTTC
TRBV4-2	-	-	13	TRBJ2-3	CASSPKQRDTQYF	TGTGCCAGCAGCCCGAAACAGCGGGATACGCAGTATTTT
TRBV30	TRBD1	-	12	TRBJ1-1	CALTGWDTEAFF	TGTGCCTTGACAGGGTGGGACACTGAAGCTTTCTTT
TRBV5-1	-	-	14	TRBJ2-5	CASSLRGIQETQYF	TGCGCCAGCAGCTTGAGAGGGATACAAGAGACCCAGTACTTC
TRBV25-1	TRBD1	-	16	TRBJ1-2	CASSERETGGACGYTF	TGTGCCAGCAGTGAACGGGAGACAGGGGGCGCCTGTGGCTACACCTTC
TRBV7-6	-	-	17	TRBJ2-1	CASSRSGGPSGYNEQFF	TGTGCCAGCAGCCGCTCCGGGGGACCCTCCGGGTACAATGAGCAGTTCTTC
TRBV6-1	-	-	15	TRBJ1-1	CASRSEVTMNTEAFF	TGTGCCAGCAGGTCTGAGGTGACCATGAACACTGAAGCTTTCTTT
TRBV7-2	TRBD1	-	15	TRBJ1-5	CASRQSGTGNQPQHF	TGTGCCAGCAGGCAGTCCGGGACAGGGAATCAGCCCCAGCATTTT
TRBV5-4	TRBD2	-	16	TRBJ2-3	CASSLRTSGKSDTQYF	TGTGCCAGCAGCTTGAGGACTAGCGGAAAATCAGATACGCAGTATTTT
TRBV6-5	TRBD1	-	14	TRBJ1-3	CASSYSDRLHTIYF	TGTGCCAGCAGTTACTCGGACAGGCTGCACACCATATATTTT
TRBV18	-	-	15	TRBJ2-1	CASSPTVFEYNEQFF	TGTGCCAGCTCACCGACAGTCTTTGAGTACAATGAGCAGTTCTTC
TRBV5-1	TRBD2	-	20	TRBJ2-3	CASSLRGLAGEGGDTDTQYF	TGCGCCAGCAGCCTCCGGGGACTAGCGGGAGAAGGGGGGGACACAGATACGCAGTATTTT
TRBV10-3	TRBD1	once	14	TRBJ2-7	CAITQDRGTYEQYF	TGTGCCATCACCCAGGACAGGGGGACCTACGAGCAGTACTTC
TRBV5-8	TRBD1	-	17	TRBJ2-7	CASSLPGQELYSYEQYF	TGTGCCAGCAGCTTACCGGGACAGGAATTATACTCCTACGAGCAGTACTTC
TRBV27	-	-	15	TRBJ1-2	CASSLSGATNYGYTF	TGTGCCAGCAGTTTGTCGGGAGCGACTAACTATGGCTACACCTTC
TRBV7-7	-	-	16	TRBJ2-5	CASSLLFQGNGETQYF	TGTGCCAGCAGCTTACTATTCCAGGGGAACGGGGAGACCCAGTACTTC
TRBV5-4	-	-	16	TRBJ2-1	CASSGRVVQGGDEQFF	TGTGCCAGCAGCGGCCGCGTGGTCCAAGGAGGGGATGAGCAGTTCTTC
TRBV27	-	-	12	TRBJ2-2	CASSSPAGELFF	TGTGCCAGCAGTTCTCCCGCCGGGGAGCTGTTTTTT
TRBV29-1	-	-	12	TRBJ1-1	CSVGAENTEAFF	TGCAGCGTTGGCGCTGAGAACACTGAAGCTTTCTTT